One T cell receptor (beta chain) is described in this entry. Its antigen remains unknown. Stated treatment: roughly 10-day PBMC culture with coronavirus spike peptide pools or control peptides (ViraFEST assay). These data are taken from a study of vaccination and CD4 T cells after COVID-19. Study overall: Taking of post-vaccine samples occurred a median approximately 70 days after dose two (range 14 to 241). Stimulation of cells relied on overlapping spike peptides derived from SARS-CoV-2, HCoV-NL63, HCoV-OC43 and HCoV-229E.

The Oncomine TCR Beta short-read assay was applied to DNA of cultured CD4+ T cells. The template was genomic DNA from cultured CD4+ T cells. In TCRdb, the PCR reads were re-called with MiXCR into one record per CDR3 protein. Counted here are around 14,000 distinct CDR3 sequences, under 55% occurring once; the ten biggest clones make up 7.5% to 9.5%. Germline CDR1 reads MNHEY; CDR2 reads SVGAGI. CDR3 length equals 16 residues. V shed 2 bases and J shed 4 bases, with 15 bases lying between them. The sequence was obtained from a human donor who had recovered from COVID-19. Material: CD4+ T cells from blood, cultured in vitro, obtained before SARS-CoV-2 vaccination. This sequence joins TRBV6-5 and TRBJ2-1; no reliable D call. The CDR3 DNA reads TGTGCCAGCAGTTACCTAAATGGACGGGCTTACAATGAGCAGTTCTTC. Its protein is CASSYLNGRAYNEQFF.